This T cell receptor (beta chain) was sequenced in a study of blood T cell repertoires in COVID-19. At the level of the study: In each case, the material was cDNA or gDNA derived from T cells, B-cell-depleted T cells, or PBMCs.

Assay used: immunoSEQ multiplex PCR; TCRdb lists only in-frame clones, some missing. The profile shows 350,000 to 400,000 clones, approximately 90% of them singletons. This CDR3 comprises 15 residues. Per germline, CDR1 SGHAT and CDR2 FQNNGV. V was clipped by 2 bases and J by 0 bases, with 11 bases between them. The genes are TRBV11-2 and TRBJ2-7, with D tentatively TRBD1 (5 bases). The sample consisted of PBMCs or T cells enriched from blood (not recorded which). This TCR derives from a woman aged 40 to 50 who had been exposed to COVID-19. CDR3 bases: TGTGCCAGCAGCTTATACAGGCCATCCTCCTACGAGCAGTACTTC. It encodes CASSLYRPSSYEQYF.